This TCR beta chain comes out of a study of Ad26.COV2.S vaccination and SARS-CoV-2 variants. Overall study: The vaccine Ad26.COV2.S was put into the muscle once, or twice with 56 days between. Study-wide findings and caveats: Total T cell responses may have been underestimated by the TCR breadth and depth analyses.

Treatment reported: around 19 received Ad26.COV2.S at low or high dose, single or two shots; about 5 received placebo; per-sample allocation not given. Sampling happened 63 days after the first vaccine or placebo injection. SARS-CoV-2 spike from the Wuhan strain was encoded by the vaccine, an Ad26 vector. Assay: immunoSEQ multiplex PCR; the TCRdb copy retains only in-frame clones and omits some. The table has some 420,000 clones, roughly 88% seen once. Comment on this clone: Antigen specificity is unknown.

V dropped 0 bases and J dropped 8 bases, with 18 bases sitting between them. The CDR3 spans 16 residues. The germline V gene has CDR1 MNHEY and CDR2 SVGAGI. The receptor's source is a person between 18 and 65 years old who received the Ad26.COV2.S COVID-19 vaccine or a placebo. The sample consisted of peripheral blood, taken in a trial of Ad26.COV2.S vaccine versus placebo. V gene TRBV6-5 combines with J gene TRBJ2-3, with D hard to call. The CDR3 reads CASSYSKGDGWGTQYF. CDR3 DNA: TGTGCCAGCAGTTACTCGAAAGGCGATGGGTGGGGTACGCAGTATTTT.